The clone carrying this TCR beta chain came up a few times. The entry originates in a study of blood T cells in healthy people across ages. Through a sample-barcoded 5' primer and a J-beta primer mix, a second PCR was run for roughly 6 to 12 cycles. TCRdb analysed the 5' RACE reads with MiXCR anew, one entry per CDR3 protein. This table has around 1,000,000 distinct CDR3 sequences, approximately 26% appearing once. This same sample was also part of a study on T cells of mothers and their children.

This TCR was sampled from a girl under 10 years old in good health. Material: blood.

The DNA for the CDR3 is TGTGCCAGCGGCACCCGGACAGGGGAAGCTTTCTTT. As protein: CASGTRTGEAFF. This chain joins TRBV7-3 and TRBJ1-1; 8 bases fit TRBD1. The junction had 7 bases not matched to a gene; V was cut back by 8 bases and J by 8 bases. This CDR3 has 12 residues. Germline CDR1 SGHTA, CDR2 FQGTGA.